The subject of this entry is one T cell receptor (beta chain). Its specificity is not known. Germline-derived CDR1 and CDR2 are SGHRS and YFSETQ. There are 11 residues in the CDR3. The V gene lost 4 bases and the J gene lost 10 bases, with 10 bases spanning the gap. TCRdb re-called the 5' RACE reads through MiXCR, storing one row per CDR3 protein. The sample has 150,000 to 200,000 distinct CDR3 sequences, approximately 32% seen once. The data were obtained in a study of CD8 T cells in ankylosing spondylitis. Findings of the study overall: Prior work had noted some motif variants in reactive arthritis blood and synovial fluid.

This TCR was sampled from a male donor with ankylosing spondylitis. Source material: synovial fluid, either unsorted or a sorted T cell fraction (not recorded which). V gene TRBV5-1 combines with J gene TRBJ2-3; tentative D call: TRBD2 (5 bases). The CDR3 sequence: CASSTGRAQYF. For the CDR3, the DNA is TGCGCCAGCAGCACGGGAAGGGCGCAGTATTTT.